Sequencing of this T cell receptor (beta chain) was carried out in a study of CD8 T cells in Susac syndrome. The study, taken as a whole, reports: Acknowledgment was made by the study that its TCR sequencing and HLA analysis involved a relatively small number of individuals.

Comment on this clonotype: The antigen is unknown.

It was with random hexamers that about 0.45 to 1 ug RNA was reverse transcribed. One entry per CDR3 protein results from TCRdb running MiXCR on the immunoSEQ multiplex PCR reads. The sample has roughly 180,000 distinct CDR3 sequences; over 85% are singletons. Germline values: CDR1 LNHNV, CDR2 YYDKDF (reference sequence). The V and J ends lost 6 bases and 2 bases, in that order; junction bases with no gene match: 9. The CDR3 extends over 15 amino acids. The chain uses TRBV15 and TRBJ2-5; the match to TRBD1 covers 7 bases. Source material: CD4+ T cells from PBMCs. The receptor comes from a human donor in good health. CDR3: CATRRSRQGQETQYF. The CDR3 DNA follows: TGTGCCACCAGAAGGTCGAGACAGGGTCAAGAGACCCAGTACTTC.